This TCR beta chain appears in the sequencing data of a study of cytomegalovirus exposure and HLA in healthy donors. PCR primers comprised 60 Vbeta and 13 Jbeta primers. The method was immunoSEQ multiplex PCR; TCRdb's version includes in-frame clones alone and lacks a portion of them. This repertoire shows approximately 89,000 clones, 70% to 85% found once; its top ten account for about a tenth. Material: PBMCs. The receptor comes from a human donor in good health.

In DNA, the CDR3 is TGTGCCAGCAGCAGGAGCGGGACACCGAACACTGAAGCTTTCTTT. This codes for CASSRSGTPNTEAFF. The chain combines TRBV14 with TRBJ1-1; tentative D call: TRBD1 (6 bases). V lost 5 bases and J 1 base, leaving 14 bases between the germline ends. The CDR3 spans 15 residues. CDR1 and CDR2 (germline): SGHDN, FVKESK.